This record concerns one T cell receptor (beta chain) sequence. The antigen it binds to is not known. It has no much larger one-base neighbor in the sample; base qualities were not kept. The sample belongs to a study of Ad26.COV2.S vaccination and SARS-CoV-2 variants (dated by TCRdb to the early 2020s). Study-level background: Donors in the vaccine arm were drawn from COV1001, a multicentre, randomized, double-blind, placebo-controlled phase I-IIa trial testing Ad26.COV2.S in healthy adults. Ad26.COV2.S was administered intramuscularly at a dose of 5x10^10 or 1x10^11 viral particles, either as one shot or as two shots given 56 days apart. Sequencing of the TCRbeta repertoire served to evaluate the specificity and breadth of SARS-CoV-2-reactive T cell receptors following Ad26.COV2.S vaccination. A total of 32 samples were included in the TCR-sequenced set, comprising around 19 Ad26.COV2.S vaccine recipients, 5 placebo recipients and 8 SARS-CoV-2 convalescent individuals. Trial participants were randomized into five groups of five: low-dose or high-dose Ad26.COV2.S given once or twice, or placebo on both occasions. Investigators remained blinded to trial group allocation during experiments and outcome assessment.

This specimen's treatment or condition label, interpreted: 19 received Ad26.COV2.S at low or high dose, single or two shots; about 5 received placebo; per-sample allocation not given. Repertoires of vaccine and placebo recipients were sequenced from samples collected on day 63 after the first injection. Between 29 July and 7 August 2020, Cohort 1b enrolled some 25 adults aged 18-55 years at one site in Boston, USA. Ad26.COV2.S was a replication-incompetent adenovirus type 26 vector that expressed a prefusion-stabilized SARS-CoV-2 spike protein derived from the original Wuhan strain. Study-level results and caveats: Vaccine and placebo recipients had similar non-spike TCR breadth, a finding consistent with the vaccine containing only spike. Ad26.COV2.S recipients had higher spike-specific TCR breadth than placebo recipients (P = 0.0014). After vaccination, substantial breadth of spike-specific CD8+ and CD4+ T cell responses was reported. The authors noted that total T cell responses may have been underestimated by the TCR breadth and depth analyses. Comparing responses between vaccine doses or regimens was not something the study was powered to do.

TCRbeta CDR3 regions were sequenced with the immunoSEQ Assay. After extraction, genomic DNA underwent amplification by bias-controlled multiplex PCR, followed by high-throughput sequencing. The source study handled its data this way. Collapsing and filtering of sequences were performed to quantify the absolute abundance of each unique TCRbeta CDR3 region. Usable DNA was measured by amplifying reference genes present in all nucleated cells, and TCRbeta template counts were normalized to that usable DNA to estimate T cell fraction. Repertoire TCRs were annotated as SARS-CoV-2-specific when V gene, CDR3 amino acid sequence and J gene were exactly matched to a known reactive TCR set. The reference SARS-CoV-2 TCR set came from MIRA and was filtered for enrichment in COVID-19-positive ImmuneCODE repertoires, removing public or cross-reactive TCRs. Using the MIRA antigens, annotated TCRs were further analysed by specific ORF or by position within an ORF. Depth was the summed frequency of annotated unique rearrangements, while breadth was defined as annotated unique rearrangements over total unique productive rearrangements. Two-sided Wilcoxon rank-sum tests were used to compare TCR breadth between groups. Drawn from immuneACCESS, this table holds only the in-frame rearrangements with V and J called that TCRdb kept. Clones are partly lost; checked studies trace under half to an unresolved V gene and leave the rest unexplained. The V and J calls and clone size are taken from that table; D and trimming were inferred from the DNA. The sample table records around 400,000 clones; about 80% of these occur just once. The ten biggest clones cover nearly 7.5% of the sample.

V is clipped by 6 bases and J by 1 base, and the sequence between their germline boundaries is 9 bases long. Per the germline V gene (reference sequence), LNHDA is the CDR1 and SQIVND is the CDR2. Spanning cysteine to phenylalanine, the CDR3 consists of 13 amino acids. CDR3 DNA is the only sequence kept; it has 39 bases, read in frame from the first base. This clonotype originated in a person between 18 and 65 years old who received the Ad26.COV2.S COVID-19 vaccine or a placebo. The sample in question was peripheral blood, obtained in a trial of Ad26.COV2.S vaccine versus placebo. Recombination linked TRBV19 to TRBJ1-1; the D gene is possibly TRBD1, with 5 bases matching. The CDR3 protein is CASRRTPNTEAFF. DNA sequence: TGTGCCAGTAGAAGGACACCGAACACTGAAGCTTTCTTT.